The 18 T cell receptor beta chains in this list originate from one sample, sequenced in a study of blood T cell repertoires in COVID-19. TCRdb keeps only in-frame clones here, not all; method: immunoSEQ multiplex PCR. The table records some 220,000 clones, over 80% of them present only once. Sequencing was done on a sample of peripheral blood. Receptor source: an older woman with active or convalescent COVID-19.

This chain links TRBV5-4 with TRBJ2-3, with TRBD2 matching 11 bases. The CDR3 length is 16 residues. V lost 3 bases, J lost 6 bases, and 9 bases stayed unmatched. Germline-derived CDR1 and CDR2 are SGHNT and YYREEE (reference sequence). The CDR3 coding sequence is TGTGCCAGCAGCTCCCGTCGGCTAGCGGGAGGCGATACGCAGTATTTT. Amino acids: CASSSRRLAGGDTQYF.

V and J are TRBV3-1 (or the pseudogene TRBV3-2) and TRBJ2-1, with 9 bases lining up with TRBD1. From germline, CDR1 is LGHDT and CDR2 YNNKEL (reference sequence). This CDR3 contains 15 residues. J lost 9 bases, V lost 2 bases, and 8 bases had no gene match. Written as DNA, the CDR3 is TGTGCCAGCAGCCAATTACAGGGGGCGCGATCTGAGCAGTTCTTC. This sequence encodes CASSQLQGARSEQFF.

The genes are TRBV5-1 and TRBJ2-1; 9 positions agree with TRBD1. The germline V gene has CDR1 SGHRS and CDR2 YFSETQ. This CDR3 region has 16 residues. Trimming removed 1 base from V and 5 bases from J; junction bases left unmatched: 7. CDR3 in DNA: TGCGCCAGCAGCTTGACCGGGACAGGGACGGACAATGAGCAGTTCTTC. Its translation: CASSLTGTGTDNEQFF.

The rearrangement links TRBV6-5 to TRBJ2-7; D is unclear. The CDR3 runs 13 residues. Germline V gene lookup returns CDR1 MNHEY and CDR2 SVGAGI. Between the trimmed V and J ends, which lost 6 bases and 4 bases, there was a span of 13 bases. DNA of the CDR3: TGTGCCAGCAGCTCCACCCAGACTTACGAGCAGTACTTC. The encoded protein is CASSSTQTYEQYF.

The chain employs TRBV24-1 and TRBJ2-1; D might be TRBD1 (6 bases). Trimming removed 4 bases from V and 4 bases from J, with 19 bases in between. Germline loops: CDR1 KGHDR, CDR2 SFDVKD. The CDR3 is 17 residues long. The chain's CDR3 is CATSDIGTPATYNEQFF. DNA for the CDR3: TGTGCCACCAGTGACATAGGGACACCAGCCACATACAATGAGCAGTTCTTC.

The V and J genes are TRBV4-1 and TRBJ2-1; D is perhaps TRBD1 (6 bases). The V end lost 3 bases, the J end lost 0 bases, and 21 bases lay between the germline ends. CDR1 is MGHRA and CDR2 is YSYEKL in the germline V gene. This CDR3 has 19 amino acids. The DNA of the CDR3 is TGCGCCAGCAGCCAGACGACAGGTTCTCCAATCAGCTCCTACAATGAGCAGTTCTTC. Residues: CASSQTTGSPISSYNEQFF.

The V and J genes are TRBV4-1 and TRBJ2-6; weak D call: TRBD2 (6 bases). Germline CDR1 and CDR2: MGHRA and YSYEKL. The CDR3 consists of 15 residues. V was pared by 3 bases and J by 0 bases, with 6 bases between. The CDR3 reads CASSQEGSGANVLTF. DNA of the CDR3: TGCGCCAGCAGCCAGGAGGGCTCTGGGGCCAACGTCCTGACTTTC.

The V call is TRBV5-1, the J call TRBJ1-3; weak D call: TRBD1 (6 bases). This CDR3 is 14 amino acids long. Per the germline V gene, CDR1 is SGHRS and CDR2 is YFSETQ. The V gene lost 4 bases and the J gene lost 3 bases, with 11 bases spanning the gap. The CDR3 DNA reads as TGCGCCAGCAGCCCGCGAGGGGGTGGAAACACCATATATTTT. This encodes CASSPRGGGNTIYF. Full variable domain (outside the CDR3, taken from reference TRBV5-1 and TRBJ1-3): KAGVTQTPRYLIKTRGQQVTLSCSPISGHRSVSWYQQTPGQGLQFLFEYFSETQRNKGNFPGRFSGRQFSNSRSEMNVSTLELGDSALYLCASSPRGGGNTIYFGEGSWLTVV.

The table lists this clone with many counts. This chain uses TRBV11-2 with TRBJ2-7; 12 nucleotides agree with TRBD2. The J segment lost 5 bases and the V segment lost 5 bases, leaving 10 bases of the junction unmatched. CDR1 and CDR2 (germline): SGHAT, FQNNGV. The CDR3 loop spans 16 amino acids. The chain's CDR3 is CASSRTRLAGANEQYF. CDR3 in DNA: TGTGCCAGCAGCCGAACCCGACTAGCGGGAGCCAACGAGCAGTACTTC.

This chain uses TRBV11-2 with TRBJ2-7; TRBD2 matches at 13 bases. CDR1 and CDR2 (germline): SGHAT, FQNNGV. V was clipped by 4 bases and J by 5 bases; unmatched bases: 8. The CDR3 totals 16 residues. CDR3 protein: CASSSKPGLAGNEQYF. Written as DNA, the CDR3 is TGTGCCAGCAGCTCCAAACCGGGACTAGCGGGAAACGAGCAGTACTTC.

The chain links TRBV11-2 to TRBJ2-3, with a tentative D call TRBD2 (7 bases). V shed 4 bases and J shed 3 bases, with 26 bases lying between them. This CDR3 comprises 19 residues. Germline CDR1 reads SGHAT; CDR2 reads FQNNGV. CDR3 region: CASSSRPTRGGEVTDTQYF. In DNA form, the CDR3 reads TGTGCCAGCAGCTCGCGACCAACTAGGGGGGGGGAGGTGACAGATACGCAGTATTTT.

V gene TRBV5-1 combines with J gene TRBJ2-7, with 12 bases matching TRBD1. Germline trimming cut 5 bases from V and 2 bases from J; bases unmatched to any gene: 2. In germline, CDR1 is SGHRS, CDR2 YFSETQ. There are 14 residues in the CDR3. The CDR3, as DNA: TGCGCCAGCAGAAGGGACAGGGGGCCCTACGAGCAGTACTTC. It translates to CASRRDRGPYEQYF.

The V gene is TRBV19, the J gene TRBJ1-2; 10 bases align to TRBD1. Germline V gene data show CDR1 as LNHDA and CDR2 as SQIVND (reference sequence). After removal of 10 bases from V and 4 bases from J, the junction contained 9 bases not matched to a gene. The length of the CDR3 is 14 residues. The CDR3 reads CATRPGQGIYGYTF. The CDR3 nucleotides are TGTGCCACCCGTCCGGGACAGGGGATCTATGGCTACACCTTC.

This chain connects TRBV6-4 to TRBJ2-5; possibly TRBD1 for D (5 bases). The V end lost 5 bases, the J end lost 2 bases, and 9 bases lay between the germline ends. The CDR3 has 13 residues. In germline, CDR1 is MRHNA, CDR2 SNTAGT. The CDR3 region has the DNA TGTGCCAGCAGTAGACAGCTACAAGAGACCCAGTACTTC. It yields the protein CASSRQLQETQYF.

The chain has TRBV5-1 and TRBJ2-3; D might be TRBD1 (5 bases). Per germline, CDR1 SGHRS and CDR2 YFSETQ. This CDR3 comprises 16 residues. Trimming left V 2 bases short and J 0 bases short, with 13 bases between. CDR3 protein: CASSLGRGSSTDTQYF. The CDR3 bases are TGCGCCAGCAGCTTAGGAAGGGGCTCGAGCACAGATACGCAGTATTTT.

The chain carries TRBV11-2 and TRBJ2-7; 7 bases fit TRBD1. With 2 bases clipped from V and 5 bases from J, the junction kept 6 bases outside the gene matches. The CDR3 covers 14 residues. The germline V gene encodes CDR1 SGHAT and CDR2 FQNNGV. Written as DNA, the CDR3 is TGTGCCAGCAGCTTAACAGGGGTATTCGACGAGCAGTACTTC. It yields the protein CASSLTGVFDEQYF.

The V call is TRBV28, the J call TRBJ2-4, with D unresolved. CDR3 length: 17 amino acids. The ends were cut back, 6 bases at V and 0 bases at J, with 18 bases in the middle. Germline assignment: CDR1 MDHEN and CDR2 SYDVKM. CDR3 residues: CASSPTLLAPAKNIQYF. In DNA, the CDR3 is TGTGCCAGCAGCCCCACCCTTTTGGCTCCAGCCAAAAACATTCAGTACTTC.

The chain carries TRBV7-9 and TRBJ2-7; 9 bases agree with TRBD2. The CDR3 runs 15 residues. Germline CDR1 is SEHNR and CDR2 is FQNEAQ (reference sequence). The J segment lost 0 bases and the V segment lost 1 base, leaving 1 base of the junction unmatched. As DNA, the CDR3 is TGTGCCAGCAGCTTAGGTAGCGGGAGCTCCTACGAGCAGTACTTC. Its protein is CASSLGSGSSYEQYF.